One T cell receptor (beta chain) is described in this entry. Its antigen is not yet known. The record has no base qualities; no much larger clone is one base away. Counted from cysteine to phenylalanine, this CDR3 has 14 amino acids. Only the CDR3 DNA stays, 42 bases, in frame from base 1. The V and J ends are trimmed by 3 bases and 2 bases, leaving 13 bases between them. CDR1 and CDR2, per the germline V gene (reference sequence), are DFQATT and SNEGSKA. This specimen comes from a study of blood T cells in healthy people across ages (dated by TCRdb to the mid-2010s). About the investigation overall: In model experiments, template switching captured about one uniquely barcoded TCR beta cDNA molecule for every two T cells. Donors of different ages were randomly distributed across sequencing lanes to avoid experimental bias. Using deep sequencing normalized with unique cDNA molecular identifiers, the study measured how TCR beta repertoire diversity changes with age. For two donors (one aged 18 to 30 and one aged 80 or older), the study analyzed two additional independent replicas of 1 million unique cDNA reads from the same blood draw. Donors were grouped into four age groups: young (average approximately 15 years), middle-aged (around 39), aged (roughly 62) and long-lived (about 89).

What the study reported, not specific to this receptor: Observed TCR beta diversity correlated strongly with the percentage of naive T cells measured by flow cytometry. Compared with the aged group, more naive CD4+ T cells, fewer expanded clones and increased TCR diversity were shown by the long-lived group, suggesting age selection. Observed TCR beta diversity per million T cells fell roughly linearly with age, and a significant reduction was already apparent by age roughly 41. Since profiling was done on bulk unsorted PBMCs, naive and antigen-experienced compartments could not be conclusively compared. Donor CMV infection status was unknown, potentially confounding age-related changes in expanded clonotypes. Estimates of total diversity based on one million sequenced T cells were considered lower bounds and underestimates.

Systemically healthy Caucasian individuals from Russia, some 36 in total and aged roughly 6 to 90 years, were included as donors. Around 9.7 milliliters of peripheral blood were collected from each donor into EDTA-treated Vacutainer tubes. PBMCs were isolated by Ficoll-Paque density-gradient centrifugation, with at least 6 million obtained per sample. Total RNA, at least 6 micrograms per sample, was extracted from PBMCs with Trizol reagent. For every donor, flow cytometry on a PBMC aliquot measured the percentage of naive CD45RAhigh/CD27high T cells. The library came from 5' RACE. Sequencer: Illumina HiSeq 2500. A second roughly 6 to 11 cycle PCR used a sample-barcoded 5' primer and a J-beta primer mix. A template-switch 5' adaptor carrying 12 random nucleotides introduced a unique molecular identifier onto each TCR beta cDNA molecule. At least 2.5 million CDR3-containing paired-end reads were obtained from each sample. The Mint cDNA synthesis kit, primed by a TRBC-specific oligonucleotide, was used to synthesize first-strand cDNA from all RNA. Following uracil-DNA glycosylase treatment, all cDNA underwent a first 18-cycle PCR with the universal primers M1SS and BC2_uni_R. Per the original workflow: Each sample was normalized by randomly selecting 1 million high-quality reads, each carrying a distinct molecular identifier. Reads sharing molecular identifiers were discarded rather than binned into consensus sequences. CDR3 identification, clonotype clustering and error correction used MiTCR with a Q25 quality threshold and the strictest error-elimination algorithm. A nonparametric unseen species model using Euler transformation provided a lower-bound estimate of total TCR beta diversity. Using fastp at Q25 and MiXCR, TCRdb reprocessed the public reads and kept productive beta chains. Rows merge per CDR3 protein into single entries with the most common DNA and genes. The V and J calls come from TCRdb's annotation, not from the publication. For this sample there are over a million distinct CDR3 sequences; around 45% appear just once. The biggest ten clones account for approximately 20% of the sample.

What was sequenced was blood. The rearranged segments are TRBV20-1 and TRBJ2-5; the D element might be TRBD1 or TRBD2, as each aligns at 5 bases. This TCR was recovered from a woman aged 55-69 years in good health. The nucleotide sequence reads as follows: TGCAGTGCTAGCTCCCCGGGGCGGCAAGAGACCCAGTACTTC. Its protein reads: CSASSPGRQETQYF.